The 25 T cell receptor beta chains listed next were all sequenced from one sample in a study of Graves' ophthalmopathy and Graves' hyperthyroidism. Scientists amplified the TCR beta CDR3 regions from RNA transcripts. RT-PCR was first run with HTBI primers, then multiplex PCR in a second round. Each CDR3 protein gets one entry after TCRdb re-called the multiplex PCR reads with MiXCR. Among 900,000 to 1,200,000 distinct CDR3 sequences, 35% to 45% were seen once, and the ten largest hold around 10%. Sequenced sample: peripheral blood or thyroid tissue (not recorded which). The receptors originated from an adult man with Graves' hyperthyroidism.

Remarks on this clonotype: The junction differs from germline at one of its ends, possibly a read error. The CDR3 here is CASSYVAPHF. CDR3 DNA sequence: TGTGCCAGCAGCTATGTCGCGCCCCATTTC. The chain uses TRBV5-6 and TRBJ2-7, with D unresolved. This CDR3 contains 10 residues. Looked up from germline, CDR1 is SGHDT and CDR2 is YYEEEE.

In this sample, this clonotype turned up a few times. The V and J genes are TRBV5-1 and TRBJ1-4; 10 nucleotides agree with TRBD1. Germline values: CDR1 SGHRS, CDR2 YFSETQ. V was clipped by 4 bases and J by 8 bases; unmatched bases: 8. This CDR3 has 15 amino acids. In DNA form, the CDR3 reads TGCGCCAGCAGCCCGGCGGGACAGGGGAACGAAAAACTGTTTTTT. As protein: CASSPAGQGNEKLFF.

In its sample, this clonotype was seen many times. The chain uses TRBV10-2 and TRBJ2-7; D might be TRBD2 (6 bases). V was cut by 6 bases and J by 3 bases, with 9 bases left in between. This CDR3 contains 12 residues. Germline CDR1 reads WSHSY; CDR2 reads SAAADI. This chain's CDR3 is CASSNGGYEQYF. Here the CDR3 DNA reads TGCGCCAGCAGCAACGGGGGCTACGAGCAGTACTTC.

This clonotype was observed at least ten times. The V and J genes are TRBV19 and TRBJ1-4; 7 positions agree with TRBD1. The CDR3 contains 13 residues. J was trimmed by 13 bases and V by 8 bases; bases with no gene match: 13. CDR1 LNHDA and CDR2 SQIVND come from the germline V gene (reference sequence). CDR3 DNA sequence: TGTGCCAGTCAGCACCCGACAGGGCTGGCACTGTTTTTT. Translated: CASQHPTGLALFF.

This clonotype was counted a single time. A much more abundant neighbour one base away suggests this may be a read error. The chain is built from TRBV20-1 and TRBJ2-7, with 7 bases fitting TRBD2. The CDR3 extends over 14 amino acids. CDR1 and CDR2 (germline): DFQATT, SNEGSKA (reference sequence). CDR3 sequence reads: CSARDAGLTYEQHF. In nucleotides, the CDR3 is TGCAGTGCTAGAGATGCGGGACTAACCTACGAGCAGCACTTC.

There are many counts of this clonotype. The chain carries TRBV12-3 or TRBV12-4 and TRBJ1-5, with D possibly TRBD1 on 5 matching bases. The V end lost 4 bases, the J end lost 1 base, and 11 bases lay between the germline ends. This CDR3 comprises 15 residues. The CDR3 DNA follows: TGTGCCAGCAGTTCTGGGGGGTCAAGCAATCAGCCCCAGCATTTT. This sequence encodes CASSSGGSSNQPQHF.

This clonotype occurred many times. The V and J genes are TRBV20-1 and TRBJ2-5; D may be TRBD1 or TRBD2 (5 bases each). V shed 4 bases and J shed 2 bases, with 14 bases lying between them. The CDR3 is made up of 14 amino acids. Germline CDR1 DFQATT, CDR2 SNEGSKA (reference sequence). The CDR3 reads CSAIGSGAQETQYF. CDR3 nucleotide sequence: TGCAGTGCTATCGGGTCCGGGGCACAAGAGACCCAGTACTTC.

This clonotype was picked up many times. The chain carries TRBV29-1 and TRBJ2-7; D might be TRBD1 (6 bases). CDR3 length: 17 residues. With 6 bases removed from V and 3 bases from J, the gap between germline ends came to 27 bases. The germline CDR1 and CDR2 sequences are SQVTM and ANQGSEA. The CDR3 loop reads CSVVTYKRGLTIYEQYF. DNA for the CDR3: TGCAGCGTGGTGACATACAAGAGGGGGTTAACAATCTACGAGCAGTACTTC.

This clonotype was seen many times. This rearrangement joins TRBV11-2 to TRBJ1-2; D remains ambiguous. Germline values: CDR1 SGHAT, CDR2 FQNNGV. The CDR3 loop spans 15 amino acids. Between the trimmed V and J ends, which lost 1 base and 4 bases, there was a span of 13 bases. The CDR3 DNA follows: TGTGCCAGCAGCTTAGGCGGGAAAAGCCTCTATGGCTACACCTTC. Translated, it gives CASSLGGKSLYGYTF.

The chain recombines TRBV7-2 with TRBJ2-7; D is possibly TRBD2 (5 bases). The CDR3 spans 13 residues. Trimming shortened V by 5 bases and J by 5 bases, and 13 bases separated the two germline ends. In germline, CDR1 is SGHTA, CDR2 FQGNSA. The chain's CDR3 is CASSHVLGNEQYF. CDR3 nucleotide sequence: TGTGCCAGCAGCCACGTACTAGGGAACGAGCAGTACTTC.

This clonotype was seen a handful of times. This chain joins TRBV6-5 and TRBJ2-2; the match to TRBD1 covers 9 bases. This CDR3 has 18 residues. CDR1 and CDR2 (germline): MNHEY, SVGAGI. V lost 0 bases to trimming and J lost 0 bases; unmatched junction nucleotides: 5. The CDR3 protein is CASSYSGQGYANTGELFF. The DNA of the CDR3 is TGTGCCAGCAGTTACTCGGGACAGGGATACGCGAACACCGGGGAGCTGTTTTTT.

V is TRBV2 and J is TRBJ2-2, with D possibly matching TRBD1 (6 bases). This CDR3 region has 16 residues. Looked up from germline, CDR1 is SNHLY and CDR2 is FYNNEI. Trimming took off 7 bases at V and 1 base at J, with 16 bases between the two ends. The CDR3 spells CASKREGQLNTGELFF. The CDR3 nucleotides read TGTGCCAGCAAACGGGAAGGACAGTTGAACACCGGGGAGCTGTTTTTT.

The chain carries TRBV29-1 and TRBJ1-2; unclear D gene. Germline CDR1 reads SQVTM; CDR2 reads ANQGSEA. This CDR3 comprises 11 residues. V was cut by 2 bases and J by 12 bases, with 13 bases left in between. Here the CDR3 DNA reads TGCAGCGTTGAACACAGCGCTGGAAACACCTTC. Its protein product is CSVEHSAGNTF. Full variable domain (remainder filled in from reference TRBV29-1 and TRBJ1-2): SAVISQKPSRDICQRGTSLTIQCQVDSQVTMMFWYRQQPGQSLTLIATANQGSEATYESGFVIDKFPISRPNLTFSTLTVSNMSPEDSSIYLCSVEHSAGNTFGSGTRLTVV.

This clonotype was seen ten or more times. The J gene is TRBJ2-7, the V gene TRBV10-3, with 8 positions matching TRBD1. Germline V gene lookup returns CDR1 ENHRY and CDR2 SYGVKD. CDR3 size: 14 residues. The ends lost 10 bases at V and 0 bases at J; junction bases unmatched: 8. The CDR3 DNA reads TGTGCCAGCAGGTGGGACAGGAACTCCTACGAGCAGTACTTC. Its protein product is CASRWDRNSYEQYF.

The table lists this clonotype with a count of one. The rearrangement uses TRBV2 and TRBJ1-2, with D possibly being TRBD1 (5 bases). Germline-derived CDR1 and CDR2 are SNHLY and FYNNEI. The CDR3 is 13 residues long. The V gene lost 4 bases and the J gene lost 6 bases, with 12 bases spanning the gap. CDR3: CASSVEGEDGYTF. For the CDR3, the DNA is TGTGCCAGCAGTGTTGAAGGGGAGGATGGCTACACCTTC.

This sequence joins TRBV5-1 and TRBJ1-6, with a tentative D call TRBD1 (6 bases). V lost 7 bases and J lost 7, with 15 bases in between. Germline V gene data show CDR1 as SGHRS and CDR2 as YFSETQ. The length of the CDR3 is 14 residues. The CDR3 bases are TGCGCCAGCCGAGAACAGGGTCTGAATTCACCCCTCCACTTT. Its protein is CASREQGLNSPLHF.

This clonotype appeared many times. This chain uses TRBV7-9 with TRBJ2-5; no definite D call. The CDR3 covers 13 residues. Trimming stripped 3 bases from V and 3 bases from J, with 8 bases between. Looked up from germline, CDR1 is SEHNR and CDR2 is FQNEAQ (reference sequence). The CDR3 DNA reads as TGTGCCAGCAGCTTCGACTGGAAAGAGACCCAGTACTTC. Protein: CASSFDWKETQYF.

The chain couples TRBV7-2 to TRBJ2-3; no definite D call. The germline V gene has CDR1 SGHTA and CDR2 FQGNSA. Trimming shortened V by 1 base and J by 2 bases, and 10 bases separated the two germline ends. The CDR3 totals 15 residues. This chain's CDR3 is CASSLEGRYTDTQYF. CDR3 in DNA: TGTGCCAGCAGCTTAGAGGGAAGGTACACAGATACGCAGTATTTT.

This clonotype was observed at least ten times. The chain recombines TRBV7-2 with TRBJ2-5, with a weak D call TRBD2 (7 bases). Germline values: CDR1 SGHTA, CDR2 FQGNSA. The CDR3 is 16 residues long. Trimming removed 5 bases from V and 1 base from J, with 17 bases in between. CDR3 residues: CASSPVGGGLQETQYF. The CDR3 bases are TGTGCCAGCAGCCCCGTGGGCGGGGGCCTCCAAGAGACCCAGTACTTC.

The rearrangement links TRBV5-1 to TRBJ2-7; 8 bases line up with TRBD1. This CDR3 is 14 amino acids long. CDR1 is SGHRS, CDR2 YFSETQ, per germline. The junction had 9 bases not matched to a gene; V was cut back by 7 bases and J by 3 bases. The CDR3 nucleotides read TGCGCCAGCGCTACGACAGGGGACCACTACGAGCAGTACTTC. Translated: CASATTGDHYEQYF.

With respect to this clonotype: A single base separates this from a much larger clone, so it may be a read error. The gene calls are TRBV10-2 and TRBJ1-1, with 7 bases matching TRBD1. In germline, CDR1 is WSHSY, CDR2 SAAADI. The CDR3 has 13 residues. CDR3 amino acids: CASKGGQNTGAFF. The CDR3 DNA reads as TGCGCCAGCAAAGGGGGACAGAACACTGGAGCTTTCTTT.

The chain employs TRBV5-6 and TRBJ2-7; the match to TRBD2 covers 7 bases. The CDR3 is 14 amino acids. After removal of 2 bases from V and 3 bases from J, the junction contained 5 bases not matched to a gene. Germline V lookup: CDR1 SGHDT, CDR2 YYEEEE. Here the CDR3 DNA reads TGTGCCAGCAGCTTCGGGACTACTAACTACGAGCAGTACTTC. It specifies CASSFGTTNYEQYF.

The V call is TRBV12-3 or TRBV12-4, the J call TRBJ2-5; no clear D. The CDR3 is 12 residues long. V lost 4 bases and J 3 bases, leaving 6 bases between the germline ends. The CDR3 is CASSWAEETQYF. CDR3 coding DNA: TGTGCCAGCAGTTGGGCCGAAGAGACCCAGTACTTC.

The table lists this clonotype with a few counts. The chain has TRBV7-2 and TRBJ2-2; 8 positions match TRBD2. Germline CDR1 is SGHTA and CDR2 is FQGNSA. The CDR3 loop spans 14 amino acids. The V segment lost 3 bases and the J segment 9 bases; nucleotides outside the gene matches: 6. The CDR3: CASSFRGGTRELFF. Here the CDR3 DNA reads TGTGCCAGCAGCTTTCGGGGGGGTACCAGGGAGCTGTTTTTT.

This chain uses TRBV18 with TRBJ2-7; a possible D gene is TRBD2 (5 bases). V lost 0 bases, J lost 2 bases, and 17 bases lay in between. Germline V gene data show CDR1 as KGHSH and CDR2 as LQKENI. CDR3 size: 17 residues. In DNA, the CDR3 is TGTGCCAGCTCACCACCCAGTTCGAGGGATCGAGCCTACGAGCAGTACTTC. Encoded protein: CASSPPSSRDRAYEQYF. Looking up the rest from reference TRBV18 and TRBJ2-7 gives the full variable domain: NAGVMQNPRHLVRRRGQEARLRCSPMKGHSHVYWYRQLPEEGLKFMVYLQKENIIDESGMPKERFSAEFPKEGPSILRIQQVVRGDSAAYFCASSPPSSRDRAYEQYFGPGTRLTVT.